These 18 T cell receptor beta chains were sequenced from one sample in a study of T-cell reconstitution after alpha-beta-depleted transplantation in children. The TCRbeta library was prepared with unique molecular identifiers. TCRdb analysed the PCR reads with MiXCR anew, one entry per CDR3 protein. The table has over 550,000 distinct CDR3 sequences, more than 9% seen once; the top ten hold roughly 3.9%. This sample comprised PBMCs from the stem cell graft donor, obtained from the stem cell graft. The receptors were sampled from a human donor who donated a stem cell graft to a child with acute myeloid leukemia.

The DNA for the CDR3 is TGTGCCAGCTACCCGGGCGGGACAGGGGGGGGGATTAAGGAAAAACTGTTTTTT. Residues: CASYPGGTGGGIKEKLFF. This chain uses TRBV7-8 with TRBJ1-4, with TRBD1 identical over 11 bases. This CDR3 is built from 18 residues. V dropped 8 bases and J dropped 8; count of bases not matched to a gene: 19. Germline V lookup: CDR1 SGHVS, CDR2 FQNEAQ.

The sample holds a few counts of this clonotype. The chain recombines TRBV18 with TRBJ1-2, with unresolved D. The V end was cut by 5 bases, the J end by 7 bases, with 29 bases between. This CDR3 is built from 18 residues. The V gene's germline CDR1 is KGHSH and CDR2 LQKENI. In nucleotides, the CDR3 is TGTGCCAGCTCAACCCGTGATTTTAGTGGGCCCACTGGGAGTGGCTACACCTTC. Amino acid sequence: CASSTRDFSGPTGSGYTF.

The rearrangement links TRBV20-1 to TRBJ2-7, with TRBD2 matching over 8 bases. Per germline, CDR1 DFQATT and CDR2 SNEGSKA (reference sequence). The CDR3 length is 14 residues. With V trimmed by 6 bases and J by 4 bases, 11 bases remained unmatched. The CDR3 DNA reads as TGCAGTGCGTTGACTAGCGAGGGGAGTTACGAGCAGTACTTC. It is translated as CSALTSEGSYEQYF.

The gene calls are TRBV28 and TRBJ1-1; possibly TRBD1 for D (5 bases). Germline V gene data show CDR1 as MDHEN and CDR2 as SYDVKM. V gave up 3 bases and J gave up 4 bases, with 15 bases separating them. The CDR3 runs 15 residues. In nucleotides, the CDR3 is TGTGCCAGCAGTTTGGCCCCAGGGACGGGCACTGAAGCTTTCTTT. Protein: CASSLAPGTGTEAFF.

This clonotype was detected only a few times. This sequence joins TRBV2 and TRBJ1-4; weak D call: TRBD1 (5 bases). The length of the CDR3 is 13 residues. V was clipped by 7 bases and J by 8 bases, with 14 bases between them. Germline V gene sequence: CDR1 SNHLY, CDR2 FYNNEI. The CDR3 DNA is TGTGCCAGCACCCTCCGGGGCGTGGAAAAACTGTTTTTT. Its protein product is CASTLRGVEKLFF. Using reference TRBV2 and TRBJ1-4 for the parts outside the CDR3, the full variable domain is EPEVTQTPSHQVTQMGQEVILRCVPISNHLYFYWYRQILGQKVEFLVSFYNNEISEKSEIFDDQFSVERPDGSNFTLKIRSTKLEDSAMYFCASTLRGVEKLFFGSGTQLSVL.

This clonotype has only a few counts. The V call is TRBV7-2, the J call TRBJ2-1; TRBD2 aligns across 11 bases. V was pared by 6 bases and J by 9 bases, with 1 base of the junction left unmatched. The germline V gene encodes CDR1 SGHTA and CDR2 FQGNSA. This CDR3 region has 12 residues. In DNA, the CDR3 is TGTGCCAGCAGGGGACTAGCGGCTGAGCAGTTCTTC. It codes for CASRGLAAEQFF.

This clonotype was counted between two and nine times. The gene calls are TRBV9 and TRBJ2-3, with 7 bases fitting TRBD1. Germline V CDR1 and CDR2: SGDLS, YYNGEE. The CDR3 has 17 amino acids. The J segment lost 3 bases and the V segment lost 0 bases, leaving 10 bases of the junction unmatched. The CDR3 spells CASSVETGTAQTDTQYF. The CDR3 DNA follows: TGTGCCAGCAGCGTAGAGACCGGGACAGCCCAAACAGATACGCAGTATTTT.

This clonotype was found a few times. CDR3 sequence reads: CAWSRGQGVSYEQYF. Written as DNA, the CDR3 is TGTGCCTGGAGTCGGGGACAGGGGGTCTCCTACGAGCAGTACTTC. The J gene is TRBJ2-7, the V gene TRBV30, with 11 bases lining up with TRBD1. The length of the CDR3 is 15 residues. Germline CDR1 GTSNPN, CDR2 SVGIG (reference sequence). With V trimmed by 2 bases and J by 0 bases, 3 bases remained unmatched.

This chain connects TRBV6-1 to TRBJ1-5, with a tentative D call TRBD1 (5 bases). Trimming pared 1 base from V and 6 bases from J, leaving 13 bases between. The CDR3 is 15 amino acids. CDR1 and CDR2 (germline): MNHNS, SASEGT. The CDR3 DNA follows: TGTGCCAGCAGTGAAGGGGGGGGAGCCCCTCAGCCCCAGCATTTT. Protein product: CASSEGGGAPQPQHF.

This clonotype was counted a single time. The chain recombines TRBV2 with TRBJ2-1; tentatively, D is TRBD2 (5 bases). This CDR3 contains 15 residues. Germline V gene sequence: CDR1 SNHLY, CDR2 FYNNEI. V was clipped by 6 bases and J by 0 bases, with 12 bases between them. The DNA of the CDR3 is TGTGCCAGCAGCTCTTTTGGGAGCTCCTACAATGAGCAGTTCTTC. This codes for CASSSFGSSYNEQFF.

This clonotype was detected a few times. The chain joins TRBV7-3 to TRBJ2-2; D not certain. Trimming removed 1 base at V and 8 bases at J, with 5 bases between. CDR1 SGHTA and CDR2 FQGTGA come from the germline V gene. The CDR3 runs to 12 residues. CDR3 nucleotides: TGTGCCAGCAGCTTAAAACGGGGGGAGCTGTTTTTT. This translates into CASSLKRGELFF.

This chain joins TRBV20-1 and TRBJ2-2; D is possibly TRBD2 (6 bases). Trimming took 0 bases from V and 1 from J, leaving 12 bases between them. CDR1 is DFQATT, CDR2 SNEGSKA, per germline (reference sequence). The CDR3 loop spans 16 amino acids. The CDR3 nucleotides are TGCAGTGCTAGAGATCGGAGGGGAGGGAACACCGGGGAGCTGTTTTTT. This gives the protein CSARDRRGGNTGELFF.

The chain couples TRBV29-1 to TRBJ2-5; TRBD2 might be the D (5 bases). Germline-derived CDR1 and CDR2 are SQVTM and ANQGSEA. The CDR3 sequence is 14 residues long. V was shortened by 6 bases and J by 3 bases, with 17 bases between the two germline ends. The CDR3 nucleotides read TGCAGCGTCCAGGACCGGAAGAGGGAAGAGACCCAGTACTTC. It is translated as CSVQDRKREETQYF.

This sequence joins TRBV10-3 and TRBJ2-3, with D perhaps matching TRBD2 (6 bases). Germline V gene sequence: CDR1 ENHRY, CDR2 SYGVKD. The germline V and J ends were trimmed by 1 base and 1 base, with 15 bases remaining between them. The CDR3 covers 17 residues. CDR3 protein: CAISEWERAEGTDTQYF. The CDR3, as DNA: TGTGCCATCAGTGAGTGGGAGCGGGCCGAGGGCACAGATACGCAGTATTTT.

There are many counts of this clonotype. The chain is built from TRBV24-1 and TRBJ2-1, with a weak D call TRBD2 (5 bases). V dropped 9 bases and J dropped 14 bases, with 25 bases sitting between them. Germline assignment: CDR1 KGHDR and CDR2 SFDVKD. CDR3 size: 14 residues. CDR3 coding DNA: TGTGCCACCGGGTACTTAAGGGCCCCAATCGGGGAGTTCTTC. Its translation: CATGYLRAPIGEFF.

This clonotype was seen at least ten times. Germline and junction disagree at one end, which may indicate a read error. The rearrangement links TRBV20-1 to TRBJ2-7; D uncertain. Per the germline V gene, CDR1 is DFQATT and CDR2 is SNEGSKA (reference sequence). The CDR3 length is 12 residues. CDR3 residues: CSARDVQERWNF. CDR3 in DNA: TGCAGTGCTAGAGATGTGCAGGAGAGGTGGAACTTC.

In this sample, this clonotype turned up many times. The V gene is TRBV20-1, the J gene TRBJ2-1; 14 bases fit TRBD2. The CDR3 has 16 amino acids. CDR1 is DFQATT, CDR2 SNEGSKA, per germline (reference sequence). This CDR3 reads CSTTDITGLAGVQQFF. CDR3 coding DNA: TGCAGCACTACAGATATTACGGGACTAGCGGGAGTCCAGCAGTTCTTC.

There are a few counts of this clonotype. This sequence joins TRBV29-1 and TRBJ2-4; tentatively, D is TRBD2 (6 bases). The CDR3 has 11 residues. V was clipped by 7 bases and J by 8 bases, with 12 bases between them. Per germline, CDR1 SQVTM and CDR2 ANQGSEA. The CDR3 region has the DNA TGCAGCGGGGGGACTGCGGACATTCAGTACTTC. Translation: CSGGTADIQYF.